These 5 T cell receptor beta chains were sequenced from one sample in a study of blood T cell repertoires in COVID-19. Generated by immunoSEQ multiplex PCR, the TCRdb table keeps only in-frame clones and is missing some. The sample contains about 29,000 clones, around 77% of which appear only once. The specimen sequenced was peripheral blood. Every receptor here comes from a woman between 65 and 79 years old with active or convalescent COVID-19.

This clone was counted between two and nine times. V usage is TRBV6-4 and J usage is TRBJ2-7; weak D call: TRBD1 (5 bases). CDR1 is MRHNA, CDR2 SNTAGT, per germline. The CDR3 has 14 amino acids. V gave up 0 bases and J gave up 5 bases, with 11 bases separating them. The CDR3 sequence is CASSDSGATDEQYF. The CDR3, as DNA: TGTGCCAGCAGTGACTCAGGGGCGACTGACGAGCAGTACTTC.

This clone has only one observation. The genes are TRBV7-2 and TRBJ2-2, with D hard to call. This CDR3 is 12 amino acids long. V lost 8 bases to trimming and J lost 4 bases, with 8 bases between them. Germline assignment: CDR1 SGHTA and CDR2 FQGNSA. CDR3 sequence (DNA): TGTGCCAGCCAGGTGGGCACCGGGGAGCTGTTTTTT. Amino acid sequence: CASQVGTGELFF.

V and J are TRBV2 and TRBJ1-2, with D perhaps TRBD1 (6 bases). Germline values: CDR1 SNHLY, CDR2 FYNNEI. The CDR3 is 13 residues long. V was pared by 6 bases and J by 4 bases, with 12 bases between. This CDR3 is CASSAGTTYGYTF. CDR3 DNA: TGTGCCAGCAGCGCCGGGACAACCTATGGCTACACCTTC. Filled out from reference TRBV2 and TRBJ1-2, the complete variable domain reads EPEVTQTPSHQVTQMGQEVILRCVPISNHLYFYWYRQILGQKVEFLVSFYNNEISEKSEIFDDQFSVERPDGSNFTLKIRSTKLEDSAMYFCASSAGTTYGYTFGSGTRLTVV.

This chain links TRBV7-2 with TRBJ2-1, with TRBD2 matching 10 bases. From germline, CDR1 is SGHTA and CDR2 FQGNSA. Unmatched junction bases numbered 8, after V lost 1 base and J lost 8 bases. The CDR3 is 16 residues long. The CDR3 sequence: CASSLGLAGEAHEQFF. The CDR3 DNA reads as TGTGCCAGCAGCTTAGGGCTAGCGGGAGAGGCTCATGAGCAGTTCTTC. Drawing the rest from reference TRBV7-2 and TRBJ2-1, the complete variable domain is GAGVSQSPSNKVTEKGKDVELRCDPISGHTALYWYRQSLGQGLEFLIYFQGNSAPDKSGLPSDRFSAERTGGSVSTLTIQRTQQEDSAVYLCASSLGLAGEAHEQFFGPGTRLTVL.

The chain recombines TRBV11-2 with TRBJ2-5; D is possibly TRBD2 (6 bases). CDR1 is SGHAT, CDR2 FQNNGV, per germline. The V gene lost 2 bases and the J gene lost 5 bases, with 15 bases spanning the gap. This CDR3 comprises 15 residues. This chain's CDR3 is CASSLNDRERETQYF. Here the CDR3 DNA reads TGTGCCAGCAGCTTAAATGACCGGGAGAGGGAGACCCAGTACTTC.